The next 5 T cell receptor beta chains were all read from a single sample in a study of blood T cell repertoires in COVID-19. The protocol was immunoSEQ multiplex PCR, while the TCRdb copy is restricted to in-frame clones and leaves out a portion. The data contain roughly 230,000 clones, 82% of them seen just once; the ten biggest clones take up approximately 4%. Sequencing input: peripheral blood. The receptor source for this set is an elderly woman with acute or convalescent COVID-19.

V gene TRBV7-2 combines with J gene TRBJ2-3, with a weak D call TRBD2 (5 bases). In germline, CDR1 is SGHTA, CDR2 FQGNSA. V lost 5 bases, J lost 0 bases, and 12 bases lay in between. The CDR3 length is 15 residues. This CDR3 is CASSPRAASTDTQYF. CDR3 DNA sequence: TGTGCCAGCAGCCCGCGGGCAGCCAGCACAGATACGCAGTATTTT.

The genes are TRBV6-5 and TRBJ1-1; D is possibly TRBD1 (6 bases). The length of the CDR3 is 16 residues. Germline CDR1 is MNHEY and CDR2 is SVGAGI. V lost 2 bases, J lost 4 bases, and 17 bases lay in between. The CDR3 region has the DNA TGTGCCAGCAGTTACGACACAGGGCATTGGAGCACTGAAGCTTTCTTT. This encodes CASSYDTGHWSTEAFF.

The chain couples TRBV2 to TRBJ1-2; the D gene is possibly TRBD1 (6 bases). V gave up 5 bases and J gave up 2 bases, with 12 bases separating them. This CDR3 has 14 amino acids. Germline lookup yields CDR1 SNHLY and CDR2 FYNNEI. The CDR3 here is CASSWTARNYGYTF. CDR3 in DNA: TGTGCCAGCAGTTGGACAGCGAGAAACTATGGCTACACCTTC.

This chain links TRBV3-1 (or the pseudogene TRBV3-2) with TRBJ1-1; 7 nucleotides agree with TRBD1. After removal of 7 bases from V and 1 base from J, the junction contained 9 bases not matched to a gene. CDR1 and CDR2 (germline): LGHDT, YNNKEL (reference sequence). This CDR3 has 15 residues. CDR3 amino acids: CASTAQTGQNTEAFF. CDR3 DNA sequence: TGTGCCAGCACCGCCCAGACAGGGCAGAACACTGAAGCTTTCTTT.

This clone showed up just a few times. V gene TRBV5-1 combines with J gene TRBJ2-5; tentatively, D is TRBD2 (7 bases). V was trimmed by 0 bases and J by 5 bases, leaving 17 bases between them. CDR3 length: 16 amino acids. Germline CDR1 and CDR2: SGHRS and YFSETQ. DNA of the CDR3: TGCGCCAGCAGCTTGGTCGCCAGGGGAGGGTCGGAGACCCAGTACTTC. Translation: CASSLVARGGSETQYF.